This TCR beta chain is from a study of human T cells and chemical hapten exposure. This clonotype was picked up a small number of times. Time point meaning: patch test 3, about 24 weeks after DPC sensitization. Treatment: therapeutic diphenylcyclopropenone sensitization with weekly scalp DPC. This CDR3 has 13 amino acids. The germline V gene has CDR1 ENHRY and CDR2 SYGVKD. V was cut by 11 bases and J by 2 bases, with 15 bases left in between. TCRdb re-called the RACE reads through MiXCR, storing one row per CDR3 protein. The sample lists around 200,000 distinct CDR3 sequences, about 25% occurring once.

The V call is TRBV10-3, the J call TRBJ2-5, with D perhaps given as TRBD1 or TRBD2 (5 bases each). The TCR comes from a woman between 35 and 50 years old with alopecia areata. Some clones in this sample may be carry-over from other donors' samples. The sequencing used whole blood, collected in connection with sensitization to the hapten diphenylcyclopropenone (DPC). The CDR3 sequence: CAARRDEQETQYF. CDR3 sequence (DNA): TGTGCCGCCCGCCGGGACGAGCAAGAGACCCAGTACTTC.